Listed below are T cell receptor beta chains from one sample, sequenced in a study of blood T cell repertoires in COVID-19. Repertoires were generated with immunoSEQ multiplex PCR, while TCRdb's copy carries only in-frame clones and drops some. This sample yields fewer than 500,000 clones, of which approximately 89% are seen a single time; 1.3% belongs to the top ten. Material: PBMCs or T cells enriched from blood (not recorded which). The receptors stem from a man between 25 and 39 years old who had recovered from COVID-19. The CDR3 runs from the conserved cysteine through the conserved F or W. Fields, in order: CDR3 length, V gene, D gene, clone size, J gene, CDR3 protein, CDR3 DNA. The D gene is left open where the match is weak. Size tells how often a clone was seen (once, few, many) or the class of an expanded clone, and some rows leave it out.

13	TRBV6-5	-	once	TRBJ1-2	CASRQGRDYGYTF	TGTGCCAGCAGACAGGGACGGGACTATGGCTACACCTTC
15	TRBV6-5	TRBD1	-	TRBJ2-7	CASSRAGQGNYEQYF	TGTGCCAGCAGCCGGGCGGGACAGGGGAACTACGAGCAGTACTTC
14	TRBV10-3	TRBD2	-	TRBJ2-7	CAISGTSGEVEQYF	TGTGCCATCAGCGGGACTAGCGGGGAGGTAGAGCAGTACTTC
14	TRBV13	TRBD2	-	TRBJ2-3	CASSPTSGEDTQYF	TGTGCCAGCAGCCCGACTAGCGGGGAGGATACGCAGTATTTT
17	TRBV6-6	-	once	TRBJ2-1	CASSRETGQDSYNEQFF	TGTGCCAGCAGCCGAGAAACGGGACAAGACTCCTACAATGAGCAGTTCTTC
16	TRBV3-1/TRBV3-2	-	-	TRBJ2-2	CASSQVRTGRAGELFF	TGTGCCAGCAGCCAAGTAAGGACAGGGAGGGCCGGGGAGCTGTTTTTT
15	TRBV4-1	-	-	TRBJ1-3	CASSRPGVSGNTIYF	TGCGCCAGCAGCAGGCCAGGGGTTTCTGGAAACACCATATATTTT
16	TRBV15	TRBD2	-	TRBJ2-3	CATSRERLAGTDTQYF	TGTGCCACCAGCAGAGAAAGACTAGCAGGCACAGATACGCAGTATTTT
16	TRBV6-4	-	-	TRBJ2-3	CASSELAGPSTDTQYF	TGTGCCAGCAGTGAACTGGCGGGTCCTAGCACAGATACGCAGTATTTT
13	TRBV5-1	-	few	TRBJ1-2	CASSLSGDHGYTF	TGCGCCAGCAGCTTGTCAGGCGATCATGGCTACACCTTC
14	TRBV19	TRBD1	once	TRBJ1-1	CASSKTGRATEAFF	TGTGCCAGTAGTAAGACAGGGCGGGCCACTGAAGCTTTCTTT
14	TRBV4-1	TRBD1	-	TRBJ1-1	CASSQDRRNTEAFF	TGCGCCAGCAGCCAGGACAGGAGGAACACTGAAGCTTTCTTT
15	TRBV7-9	-	-	TRBJ1-5	CASSPDWGPHPAQHF	TGTGCCAGCAGCCCTGACTGGGGGCCCCATCCGGCCCAGCATTTT
15	TRBV7-9	TRBD1	-	TRBJ2-7	CASSLEGQGFYEQYF	TGTGCCAGCAGCTTAGAGGGACAGGGTTTCTACGAGCAGTACTTC
13	TRBV16	TRBD1	-	TRBJ1-2	CASSQGTADGYTF	TGTGCCAGCAGCCAAGGGACAGCCGATGGCTACACCTTC
15	TRBV10-1	TRBD2	-	TRBJ2-1	CASSESWGGNNEQFF	TGCGCCAGCAGTGAGTCGTGGGGGGGGAACAATGAGCAGTTCTTC